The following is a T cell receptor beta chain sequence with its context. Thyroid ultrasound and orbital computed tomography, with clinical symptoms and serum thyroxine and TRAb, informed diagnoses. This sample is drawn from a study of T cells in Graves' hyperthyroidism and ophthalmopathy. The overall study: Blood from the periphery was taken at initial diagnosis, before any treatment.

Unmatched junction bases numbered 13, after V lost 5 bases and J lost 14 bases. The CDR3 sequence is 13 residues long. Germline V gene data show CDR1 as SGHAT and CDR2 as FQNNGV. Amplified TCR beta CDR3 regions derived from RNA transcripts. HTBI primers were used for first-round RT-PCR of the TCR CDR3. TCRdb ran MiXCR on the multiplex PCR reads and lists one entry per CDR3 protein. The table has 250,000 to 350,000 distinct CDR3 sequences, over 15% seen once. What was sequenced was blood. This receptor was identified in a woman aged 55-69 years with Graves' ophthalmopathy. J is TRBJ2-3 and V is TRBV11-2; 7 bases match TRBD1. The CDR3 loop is CASSPSVPGQTYF. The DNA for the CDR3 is TGTGCCAGCAGCCCTTCGGTCCCGGGACAGACGTATTTT.